This passage covers 27 T cell receptor beta chains from one sample sequenced in a study of blood T cells in healthy people across ages. A J-beta primer mix and a sample-barcoded 5' primer were used in a second PCR of about 7 to 12 cycles. TCRdb independently ran MiXCR on the 5' RACE reads; one entry per CDR3 protein. The table has about 590,000 distinct CDR3 sequences, around 31% seen once; the top ten hold around 14%. The sequenced sample consisted of blood. The receptors come from a woman older than 75 in good health.

At least ten counts were recorded for this clonotype. The chain is built from TRBV7-6 and TRBJ2-3; a weak D match, TRBD2 (7 bases). Per the germline V gene, CDR1 is SGHVS and CDR2 is FNYEAQ. Trimming took off 5 bases at V and 3 bases at J, with 12 bases between the two ends. This CDR3 is built from 14 residues. The CDR3 nucleotides read TGTGCCAGCAGCCTAGGGGGGGAAACAGATACGCAGTATTTT. It translates to CASSLGGETDTQYF.

The sample holds many counts of this clonotype. The CDR3 bases are TGCGCCAGCAGCCAAGATCGGAGACGGGTGAACACTGAAGCTTTCTTT. The encoded protein is CASSQDRRRVNTEAFF. This chain connects TRBV4-3 to TRBJ1-1, with D unclear. V was clipped by 0 bases and J by 0 bases, with 11 bases between them. CDR1 LGHNA and CDR2 YSLEER come from the germline V gene. This CDR3 is built from 16 residues.

The sample holds many counts of this clonotype. This rearrangement joins TRBV12-3 or TRBV12-4 to TRBJ2-7; D may be TRBD1 or TRBD2 (5 bases each). The CDR3 runs to 14 residues. The V end was cut by 5 bases, the J end by 2 bases, with 13 bases between. For the CDR3, the DNA is TGTGCCAGCAGTAACCCGGGACCCCCCTACGAGCAGTACTTC. Its translation is CASSNPGPPYEQYF.

Note on this clonotype: A much larger clone differs by one base, so this may be a read error. The chain joins TRBV6-5 to TRBJ2-3, with D possibly called TRBD1 or TRBD2 (6 bases each). Trimming cost V 2 bases and J 4 bases, with 19 bases left between them. Germline V gene lookup returns CDR1 MNHEY and CDR2 SVGAGI. This CDR3 has 17 residues. The CDR3 loop reads CASSYSILVGGPDTQYF. DNA for the CDR3: TGTGCCAGCAGTTACAGCATACTAGTGGGGGGCCCAGATACGCAGTATTTT.

Regarding this clonotype: It may be a read error: a sequence one base away is much more abundant. This chain uses TRBV7-9 with TRBJ2-1, with a tentative D call TRBD1 (6 bases). This CDR3 has 15 amino acids. Trimming stripped 1 base from V and 12 bases from J, with 19 bases between. The germline CDR1 and CDR2 sequences are SEHNR and FQNEAQ (reference sequence). The CDR3 here is CASSLEIQGRDGQFF. The CDR3 DNA reads TGTGCCAGCAGCTTAGAAATACAGGGAAGGGATGGGCAGTTCTTC.

The chain couples TRBV20-1 to TRBJ2-1; TRBD2 matches 13 bases. Trimming took 6 bases from V and 6 from J; bases not matched to a gene: 2. There are 13 residues in the CDR3. Germline V CDR1 and CDR2: DFQATT, SNEGSKA (reference sequence). In DNA form, the CDR3 reads TGCAGTGCCTGGACTAGCGGGAGCAATGAGCAGTTCTTC. Amino acid sequence: CSAWTSGSNEQFF.

This clonotype has at least ten counts. The genes are TRBV12-3 or TRBV12-4 and TRBJ1-2; D gene unclear. Trimming stripped 6 bases from V and 4 bases from J, with 9 bases between. The CDR3 runs to 12 residues. Written as DNA, the CDR3 is TGTGCCAGCAGCTTAATGGGCTATGGCTACACCTTC. It yields the protein CASSLMGYGYTF.

The chain carries TRBV4-1 and TRBJ1-4; 7 bases are shared with TRBD1. Unmatched junction bases numbered 1, after V lost 3 bases and J lost 6 bases. The CDR3 has 13 residues. Looked up from germline, CDR1 is MGHRA and CDR2 is YSYEKL. CDR3 protein: CASSHDRDEKLFF. For the CDR3, the DNA is TGCGCCAGCAGCCACGACAGGGATGAAAAACTGTTTTTT.

This clonotype was seen repeatedly, ten times or more. V and J are TRBV24-1 and TRBJ2-1; 10 nucleotides match TRBD2. J gave up 8 bases and V 7 bases, and 7 bases lay outside the gene matches. In germline, CDR1 is KGHDR, CDR2 SFDVKD. The CDR3 extends over 14 amino acids. In DNA form, the CDR3 reads TGTGCCACCAGGGGAGCGGGGGGGCGCGATGAGCAGTTCTTC. It is translated as CATRGAGGRDEQFF.

As regards this clonotype: A much larger clonotype is one base distant, so this may be a read error. The chain recombines TRBV6-5 with TRBJ2-7; a weak D match, TRBD1 (6 bases). The CDR3 is 15 amino acids. V lost 5 bases to trimming and J lost 7 bases, with 21 bases between them. Germline V gene data show CDR1 as MNHEY and CDR2 as SVGAGI. The CDR3 nucleotides read TGTGCCAGCAGTCCTGACAGGCAGAGTTACAATGAGCAGTACTTC. Protein product: CASSPDRQSYNEQYF.

As concerns this clonotype: The junction shows a germline mismatch at one end, possibly a read error. The chain recombines TRBV5-1 with TRBJ1-2; D unresolved. The CDR3 covers 14 residues. Per the germline V gene, CDR1 is SGHRS and CDR2 is YFSETQ. The chain's CDR3 is CASSLAPDNYGHTF. For the CDR3, the DNA is TGCGCCAGCAGCTTGGCCCCAGACAACTATGGCCACACCTTC.

This chain connects TRBV29-1 to TRBJ2-5, with 9 positions matching TRBD1. V lost 7 bases and J lost 11; bases outside the gene matches: 11. The CDR3 extends over 12 amino acids. Germline-derived CDR1 and CDR2 are SQVTM and ANQGSEA. CDR3 coding DNA: TGCAGCGCCGGACAGGGGATAGGGGAGCAGTACTTC. Encoded protein: CSAGQGIGEQYF. The full variable domain, its missing parts supplied by reference TRBV29-1 and TRBJ2-5, is SAVISQKPSRDICQRGTSLTIQCQVDSQVTMMFWYRQQPGQSLTLIATANQGSEATYESGFVIDKFPISRPNLTFSTLTVSNMSPEDSSIYLCSAGQGIGEQYFGPGTRLLVL.

This clonotype was counted many times. The gene calls are TRBV6-5 and TRBJ1-1, with 9 nucleotides matching TRBD1. CDR3 length: 15 residues. CDR1 and CDR2 from the germline V gene are MNHEY and SVGAGI. J was trimmed by 4 bases and V by 6 bases; bases with no gene match: 9. As DNA, the CDR3 is TGTGCCAGCAGCACAGGGGGCTCGGGACGCACTGAAGCTTTCTTT. This sequence encodes CASSTGGSGRTEAFF.

This clonotype was detected many times. With a much larger clone just one base away, this may be a read error. The CDR3 nucleotides read TGTGCCACCAGTGGTTTGACAGGTGATGAGCAGTACTTC. It encodes CATSGLTGDEQYF. The rearrangement joins TRBV24-1 to TRBJ2-5; tentatively, D is TRBD1 (6 bases). The V gene's germline CDR1 is KGHDR and CDR2 SFDVKD. The CDR3 is made up of 13 amino acids.

The sample holds a few counts of this clonotype. The chain has TRBV28 and TRBJ2-2, with 10 bases fitting TRBD1. Germline assignment: CDR1 MDHEN and CDR2 SYDVKM. V shed 8 bases and J 0 bases; nucleotides not matched to a gene: 6. The CDR3 extends over 16 amino acids. The CDR3 DNA reads TGTGCCAGCGGAAGGGACAGGGGAGCGAACACCGGGGAGCTGTTTTTT. Translation gives CASGRDRGANTGELFF.

The chain employs TRBV5-4 and TRBJ1-4; 10 bases map to TRBD1. The CDR3 consists of 16 residues. Germline V CDR1 and CDR2: SGHNT, YYREEE (reference sequence). The trim removed 0 bases at V and 7 bases at J, leaving 6 bases unmatched. CDR3 in DNA: TGTGCCAGCAGCTTGGGGACAGGGGGTCCAAGTGAAAAACTGTTTTTT. It yields the protein CASSLGTGGPSEKLFF.

This clonotype has more than one count but fewer than ten. The rearrangement joins TRBV4-3 to TRBJ1-2; TRBD1 matches at 8 bases. The CDR3 contains 15 residues. Germline V CDR1 and CDR2: LGHNA, YSLEER. Trimming at V came to 0 bases and at J to 3 bases, leaving 3 bases not matched to a gene. The CDR3 nucleotides read TGCGCCAGCAGCCAAGATACGACAGGGGACTATGGCTACACCTTC. Translating gives CASSQDTTGDYGYTF.

This clonotype occurred many times. The chain combines TRBV4-2 with TRBJ1-2; no definite D call. This CDR3 contains 15 residues. Germline CDR1 LGHNA, CDR2 YNFKEQ. Trimming shortened V by 4 bases and J by 0 bases, and 12 bases separated the two germline ends. This chain's CDR3 is CASSPSTSANYGYTF. CDR3 bases: TGTGCCAGCAGCCCCTCGACGAGCGCTAACTATGGCTACACCTTC.

This chain links TRBV20-1 with TRBJ2-1; a weak D match, TRBD1 (6 bases). V was shortened by 5 bases and J by 3 bases, with 8 bases between the two germline ends. This CDR3 has 12 amino acids. Germline V CDR1 and CDR2: DFQATT, SNEGSKA (reference sequence). The CDR3 nucleotides are TGCAGTGCTCAGGACAGCTACAATGAGCAGTTCTTC. Protein sequence: CSAQDSYNEQFF.

The genes are TRBV12-3 or TRBV12-4 and TRBJ1-6; D perhaps matches TRBD1 (6 bases). The CDR3 is 11 residues long. The V end lost 3 bases, the J end lost 14 bases, and 8 bases lay between the germline ends. As DNA, the CDR3 is TGTGCCAGCAGTTTTAGGGGGACCCTCCACTTT. This encodes CASSFRGTLHF.

This clonotype appeared many times. The chain carries TRBV6-2 or TRBV6-3 and TRBJ1-1; possible D gene TRBD1, 5 bases. Trimming stripped 5 bases from V and 5 bases from J, with 15 bases between. Germline lookup yields CDR1 MNHEY and CDR2 SVGEGT. The CDR3 has 14 residues. The CDR3, as DNA: TGTGCCAGCAGTGACAGTGGTTTTCGGACTGAAGCTTTCTTT. Translation: CASSDSGFRTEAFF.

Remarks on this clonotype: With a much larger clone just one base away, this may be a read error. The chain has TRBV20-1 and TRBJ2-5; 7 positions agree with TRBD2. The CDR3 sequence is 13 residues long. Germline V CDR1 and CDR2: DFQATT, SNEGSKA (reference sequence). Here the CDR3 DNA reads TGCAGAGCCAAAGGACTAGACGTAAAGGAGCAGTACTTC. Amino acids: CRAKGLDVKEQYF.

This clonotype was detected a few times. V usage is TRBV6-5 and J usage is TRBJ1-5; a possible D gene is TRBD1 (6 bases). This CDR3 has 15 amino acids. From germline, CDR1 is MNHEY and CDR2 SVGAGI. V lost 6 bases, J lost 6 bases, and 18 bases lay in between. The CDR3 protein is CASSLKGGASQPQHF. The CDR3 coding sequence is TGTGCCAGCAGCTTGAAGGGGGGAGCGAGTCAGCCCCAGCATTTT.

The sample holds a few counts of this clonotype. A much bigger clone sits one base away, suggesting this may be a read error. The chain links TRBV20-1 to TRBJ2-5, with D uncertain. Germline assignment: CDR1 DFQATT and CDR2 SNEGSKA (reference sequence). Trimming took off 0 bases at V and 11 bases at J, with 22 bases between the two ends. This CDR3 spans 15 amino acids. The CDR3 DNA is TGCAGTGCTAGAGATCGGCTGGCCGCATGGAATGAGCAGTACTTC. The encoded protein is CSARDRLAAWNEQYF.

Comment on this clonotype: Germline and junction disagree at one end, which may indicate a read error. The gene calls are TRBV5-1 and TRBJ1-2; TRBD1 matches 7 bases. Germline lookup yields CDR1 SGHRS and CDR2 YFSETQ. There are 13 residues in the CDR3. The CDR3 bases are TGCGCCAGCAGCCTCACAGGGGACTATGGCCACACCTTC. This gives the protein CASSLTGDYGHTF.

This clonotype turned up a few times. A read error may explain this, as a much larger clone is one base away. V and J are TRBV4-1 and TRBJ2-5; the D gene could be TRBD1 or TRBD2 (5 bases each). From germline, CDR1 is MGHRA and CDR2 YSYEKL. There are 14 residues in the CDR3. Trimming took 5 bases from V and 11 from J, leaving 21 bases between them. CDR3: CASSETGLYNEQYF. For the CDR3, the DNA is TGCGCCAGCAGCGAAACGGGGCTCTACAATGAGCAGTACTTC.

This clonotype was recorded at least ten times. This sequence joins TRBV3-1 and TRBJ1-2, with no clear D. V was shortened by 1 base and J by 4 bases, with 10 bases between the two germline ends. CDR3 size: 14 residues. Germline CDR1 and CDR2: LGHDT and YNNKEL (reference sequence). This CDR3 reads CASSQAEVSYGYTF. The CDR3 DNA follows: TGTGCCAGCAGCCAAGCGGAGGTCAGCTATGGCTACACCTTC.